A single sample is the source of the 22 T cell receptor beta chains below, sequenced in a study of blood T cell repertoires in COVID-19. Data came from immunoSEQ multiplex PCR; TCRdb stores just in-frame clones and leaves some out. The profile shows 60,000 to 75,000 clones, about 85% of them singletons. Material for sequencing was peripheral blood. These receptors all come from a woman older than 75 with active or convalescent COVID-19.

The chain employs TRBV27 and TRBJ1-2, with D perhaps matching TRBD1 (6 bases). The CDR3 extends over 14 amino acids. Trimming removed 9 bases at V and 4 bases at J, with 18 bases between. Germline V gene lookup returns CDR1 MNHEY and CDR2 SMNVEV (reference sequence). CDR3 protein: CASGGGRGIYGYTF. CDR3 DNA sequence: TGTGCCAGTGGGGGGGGCCGGGGAATCTATGGCTACACCTTC.

This sequence joins TRBV9 and TRBJ1-4, with TRBD1 matching 9 bases. This CDR3 contains 15 residues. The V gene's germline CDR1 is SGDLS and CDR2 YYNGEE. After removal of 3 bases from V and 8 bases from J, the junction contained 8 bases not matched to a gene. CDR3 in amino acids: CASSGHRGREEKLFF. CDR3 bases: TGTGCCAGCAGCGGCCACAGGGGGCGTGAAGAAAAACTGTTTTTT.

This chain joins TRBV5-1 and TRBJ2-2; D possibly corresponds to TRBD2 (5 bases). The ends were cut back, 0 bases at V and 5 bases at J, with 11 bases in the middle. Germline V gives CDR1 SGHRS, CDR2 YFSETQ. This CDR3 comprises 15 residues. This chain's CDR3 is CASSLGGDTTGELFF. The CDR3 DNA sequence: TGCGCCAGCAGCTTGGGGGGAGACACAACCGGGGAGCTGTTTTTT. The whole variable domain, remainder taken from reference TRBV5-1 and TRBJ2-2, is KAGVTQTPRYLIKTRGQQVTLSCSPISGHRSVSWYQQTPGQGLQFLFEYFSETQRNKGNFPGRFSGRQFSNSRSEMNVSTLELGDSALYLCASSLGGDTTGELFFGEGSRLTVL.

This chain links TRBV21-1 with TRBJ1-2; the D call of TRBD1 is as the table states it, not checked on the DNA. TRBV21-1 is assigned pseudogene status. The CDR3 is 13 amino acids. The CDR3 sequence is CASPDREISGYTF. CDR3 coding DNA: TGTGCCAGCCCGGACAGGGAGATATCTGGCTACACCTTC.

The gene calls are TRBV28 and TRBJ1-2, with D possibly being TRBD1 (5 bases). The CDR3 loop spans 14 amino acids. Germline CDR1 is MDHEN and CDR2 is SYDVKM. Trimming shortened V by 1 base and J by 6 bases, and 12 bases separated the two germline ends. The CDR3 DNA reads as TGTGCCAGCAGTTTATCGGCAGGGAGGAATGGCTACACCTTC. This encodes CASSLSAGRNGYTF.

The chain has TRBV2 and TRBJ2-5, with TRBD1 matching 11 bases. Per the germline V gene, CDR1 is SNHLY and CDR2 is FYNNEI. The trim removed 8 bases at V and 5 bases at J, leaving 7 bases unmatched. CDR3 length: 14 residues. CDR3 in DNA: TGTGCCAGCGGGGGGACAGGGGGTTATGAGACCCAGTACTTC. Translating gives CASGGTGGYETQYF.

This chain links TRBV27 with TRBJ1-6, with TRBD1 matching 7 bases. V trimming: 5 bases; J trimming: 5 bases; junction bases outside the gene matches: 12. Germline assignment: CDR1 MNHEY and CDR2 SMNVEV (reference sequence). There are 17 residues in the CDR3. In DNA, the CDR3 is TGTGCCAGCAGTCCCCTACTTGACAGGGATCATAATTCACCCCTCCACTTT. Its translation: CASSPLLDRDHNSPLHF.

Worth noting for this clone: This sample includes further DNA sequences coding for the same CDR3. This rearrangement joins TRBV19 to TRBJ1-4, with 9 bases aligning to TRBD1. This CDR3 has 14 residues. CDR1 is LNHDA and CDR2 is SQIVND in the germline V gene (reference sequence). J was trimmed by 7 bases and V by 5 bases; bases with no gene match: 5. The DNA of the CDR3 is TGTGCCAGTAGTCCAGGACAGGGGAGTGAAAAACTGTTTTTT. Encoded protein: CASSPGQGSEKLFF.

This chain joins TRBV7-2 and TRBJ1-5; no firm D call. Trimming shortened V by 1 base and J by 4 bases, and 8 bases separated the two germline ends. Germline-derived CDR1 and CDR2 are SGHTA and FQGNSA. This CDR3 has 14 residues. CDR3 in amino acids: CASSLVSGNQPQHF. DNA of the CDR3: TGTGCCAGCAGCTTAGTTTCCGGGAATCAGCCCCAGCATTTT.

The rearrangement joins TRBV30 to TRBJ2-1; maybe TRBD1 (5 bases). This CDR3 region has 12 residues. The germline V and J ends were trimmed by 4 bases and 3 bases, with 7 bases remaining between them. The V gene's germline CDR1 is GTSNPN and CDR2 SVGIG (reference sequence). DNA of the CDR3: TGTGCCTGGACTGACAGCTACAATGAGCAGTTCTTC. This translates into CAWTDSYNEQFF.

The V and J genes are TRBV24-1 and TRBJ2-5, with D possibly TRBD1 on 5 matching bases. Trimming shortened V by 6 bases and J by 4 bases, and 14 bases separated the two germline ends. Germline V lookup: CDR1 KGHDR, CDR2 SFDVKD. The CDR3 consists of 14 residues. CDR3 sequence (DNA): TGTGCCACCAGTCCGGGCCAGGGCCTAGAGACCCAGTACTTC. Residues: CATSPGQGLETQYF.

This CDR3 is CASSQVLGTGETQYF. CDR3 in DNA: TGCGCCAGCAGCCAAGTGCTTGGGACAGGGGAGACCCAGTACTTC. The genes are TRBV4-3 and TRBJ2-5, with 9 bases aligning to TRBD1. The trim removed 1 base at V and 5 bases at J, leaving 5 bases unmatched. CDR3 size: 15 residues. The germline V gene has CDR1 LGHNA and CDR2 YSLEER.

V usage is TRBV7-6 and J usage is TRBJ1-1, with a tentative D call TRBD1 (5 bases). The V end lost 1 base, the J end lost 0 bases, and 15 bases lay between the germline ends. CDR1 is SGHVS, CDR2 FNYEAQ, per germline. The CDR3 has 17 amino acids. The CDR3, as DNA: TGTGCCAGCAGCTTAGGGGGGGGAAGCGACATGAACACTGAAGCTTTCTTT. This encodes CASSLGGGSDMNTEAFF.

This clone was counted a single time. The chain joins TRBV2 to TRBJ2-7; tentative D call: TRBD2 (7 bases). CDR3 size: 13 residues. Trimming left V 7 bases short and J 5 bases short, with 15 bases between. CDR1 and CDR2 from the germline V gene are SNHLY and FYNNEI. The CDR3 here is CASKRDTVDEQYF. Here the CDR3 DNA reads TGTGCCAGCAAGCGGGACACCGTCGACGAGCAGTACTTC.

The CDR3 sequence is CASSSPAGGRVTQYF. CDR3 DNA: TGTGCCAGCAGCTCCCCGGCGGGGGGGCGGGTGACCCAGTACTTC. The J gene is TRBJ2-5, the V gene TRBV7-2; TRBD2 agrees at 9 bases. Germline CDR1 reads SGHTA; CDR2 reads FQGNSA. The CDR3 has 15 residues. The junction had 10 bases not matched to a gene; V was cut back by 4 bases and J by 7 bases.

The chain is built from TRBV3-1 (or the pseudogene TRBV3-2) and TRBJ2-7; D ambiguous. CDR1 and CDR2 (germline): LGHDT, YNNKEL (reference sequence). The CDR3 consists of 14 residues. The V gene lost 1 base and the J gene lost 3 bases, with 10 bases spanning the gap. As DNA, the CDR3 is TGTGCCAGCAGCCAAGTCAACAGTGACTACGAGCAGTACTTC. This translates into CASSQVNSDYEQYF.

The chain recombines TRBV19 with TRBJ2-1; 12 positions match TRBD2. Trimming at V came to 7 bases and at J to 5 bases, leaving 6 bases not matched to a gene. Germline CDR1 LNHDA, CDR2 SQIVND (reference sequence). The CDR3 has 15 residues. The DNA for the CDR3 is TGTGCCAGTAAGAGACTAGCGGGGGCTAACAATGAGCAGTTCTTC. It is translated as CASKRLAGANNEQFF.

The chain joins TRBV7-9 to TRBJ2-2; a weak D match, TRBD1 (5 bases). The CDR3 has 17 residues. The V end was cut by 5 bases, the J end by 5 bases, with 21 bases between. Germline lookup yields CDR1 SEHNR and CDR2 FQNEAQ (reference sequence). The CDR3 nucleotides are TGTGCCAGCAGCCCCTCGTGGTCTCAGGGTTTAACCGGGGAGCTGTTTTTT. Residues: CASSPSWSQGLTGELFF.

The gene calls are TRBV9 and TRBJ1-2; D is possibly TRBD1 (6 bases). Trimming shortened V by 0 bases and J by 7 bases, and 22 bases separated the two germline ends. Germline lookup yields CDR1 SGDLS and CDR2 YYNGEE. The CDR3 covers 17 residues. DNA for the CDR3: TGTGCCAGCAGCGTAGGGTTGGTCGGACAGAGGGTTTCTGGCTACACCTTC. It is translated as CASSVGLVGQRVSGYTF.

The rearrangement links TRBV29-1 to TRBJ1-2; 7 bases agree with TRBD1. The CDR3 runs 12 residues. Germline loops: CDR1 SQVTM, CDR2 ANQGSEA. Unmatched junction bases numbered 1, after V lost 6 bases and J lost 0 bases. The CDR3 coding sequence is TGCAGCGTAGGGACAGCTAACTATGGCTACACCTTC. This codes for CSVGTANYGYTF.

This chain joins TRBV20-1 and TRBJ1-2; D is possibly TRBD1 (6 bases). Trimming removed 2 bases from V and 13 bases from J, with 8 bases in between. The germline gives CDR1 DFQATT, CDR2 SNEGSKA (reference sequence). The CDR3 is made up of 9 amino acids. This CDR3 is CSARQGTTF. In DNA form, the CDR3 reads TGCAGTGCTAGACAGGGGACCACCTTC.

The rearrangement links TRBV4-1 to TRBJ2-3; 12 bases align to TRBD2. V lost 0 bases to trimming and J lost 4 bases; unmatched junction nucleotides: 17. Germline-derived CDR1 and CDR2 are MGHRA and YSYEKL. The length of the CDR3 is 21 residues. The DNA for the CDR3 is TGCGCCAGCAGCCAAGATTTTGAACTAGCGGGGGGTTCGTTTCTTCCAGATACGCAGTATTTT. It translates to CASSQDFELAGGSFLPDTQYF.